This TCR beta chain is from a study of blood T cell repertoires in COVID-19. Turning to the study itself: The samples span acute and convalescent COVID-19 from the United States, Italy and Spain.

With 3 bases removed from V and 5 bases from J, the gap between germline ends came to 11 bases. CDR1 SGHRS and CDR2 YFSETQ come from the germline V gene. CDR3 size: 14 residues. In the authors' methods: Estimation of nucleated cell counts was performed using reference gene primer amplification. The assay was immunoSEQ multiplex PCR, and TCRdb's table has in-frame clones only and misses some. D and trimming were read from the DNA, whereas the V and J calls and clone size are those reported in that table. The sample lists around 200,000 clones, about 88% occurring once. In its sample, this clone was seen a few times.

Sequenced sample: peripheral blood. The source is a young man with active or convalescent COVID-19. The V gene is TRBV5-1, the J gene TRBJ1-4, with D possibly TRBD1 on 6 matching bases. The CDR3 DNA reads TGCGCCAGCAGCTCAGGGGTTGGGAATGAAAAACTGTTTTTT. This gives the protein CASSSGVGNEKLFF.